Below, 27 T cell receptor beta chains from the same sample are listed, as sequenced in a study of T-cell reconstitution after alpha-beta-depleted transplantation in children. Unique molecular identifiers were incorporated when the TCRbeta library was constructed. Each CDR3 protein is one row after TCRdb ran MiXCR on the PCR reads. The data show about 640,000 distinct CDR3 sequences, about 15% seen once. The specimen was PBMCs from the stem cell graft donor, collected from the stem cell graft. These TCRs come from a human donor who donated a stem cell graft to a child with acute myeloid leukemia.

The chain uses TRBV6-5 and TRBJ2-7, with a weak D call TRBD2 (7 bases). Trimming stripped 3 bases from V and 4 bases from J, with 16 bases between. Germline V CDR1 and CDR2: MNHEY, SVGAGI. The CDR3 runs to 15 residues. In DNA, the CDR3 is TGTGCCAGCAGTTATTCTGCGGGGGCTCCGTACGAGCAGTACTTC. Its protein is CASSYSAGAPYEQYF.

At least ten counts were recorded for this clonotype. The chain carries TRBV20-1 and TRBJ1-6, with D perhaps matching TRBD1 (5 bases). Germline CDR1 is DFQATT and CDR2 is SNEGSKA (reference sequence). This CDR3 spans 14 amino acids. The ends were cut back, 6 bases at V and 0 bases at J, with 9 bases in the middle. The CDR3 bases are TGCAGTGCACAGGACCCCTCCTATAATTCACCCCTCCACTTT. It codes for CSAQDPSYNSPLHF.

This sequence joins TRBV12-3 or TRBV12-4 and TRBJ2-7, with unresolved D. CDR3 length: 15 residues. V shed 5 bases and J shed 2 bases, with 16 bases lying between them. The CDR3, as DNA: TGTGCCAGCAGTCTTTCAAGGAGAGTCGCCTACGAGCAGTACTTC. It translates to CASSLSRRVAYEQYF.

This clonotype was counted at least ten times. The chain carries TRBV4-1 and TRBJ1-2; tentatively, D is TRBD1 (6 bases). This CDR3 has 15 amino acids. V lost 1 base and J lost 8, with 17 bases in between. In germline, CDR1 is MGHRA, CDR2 YSYEKL. CDR3 in amino acids: CASSQGLGGPGGYTF. The CDR3 DNA reads TGCGCCAGCAGCCAAGGCTTAGGGGGTCCAGGCGGCTACACCTTC.

This clonotype was found many times. The chain couples TRBV12-3 or TRBV12-4 to TRBJ2-1, with 7 bases matching TRBD1. The CDR3 runs 14 residues. Trimming took 5 bases from V and 5 from J; bases not matched to a gene: 6. The CDR3 bases are TGTGCCAGCAGTAACCGGGACAGAGACAATGAGCAGTTCTTC. Its translation: CASSNRDRDNEQFF.

The sample holds many counts of this clonotype. V gene TRBV5-5 combines with J gene TRBJ2-7, with D perhaps TRBD2 (6 bases). Trimming shortened V by 4 bases and J by 4 bases, and 15 bases separated the two germline ends. Germline loops: CDR1 SGHKS, CDR2 YYEKEE (reference sequence). This CDR3 has 14 residues. CDR3 sequence reads: CASSPPLRGYEQYV. The CDR3 nucleotides read TGTGCCAGCAGCCCCCCCCTGCGGGGATACGAGCAGTACGTC.

This clonotype was observed a few times. V usage is TRBV28 and J usage is TRBJ2-1; 9 bases line up with TRBD1. Germline assignment: CDR1 MDHEN and CDR2 SYDVKM. The junction had 9 bases not matched to a gene; V was cut back by 8 bases and J by 4 bases. The CDR3 is made up of 15 amino acids. CDR3 amino acids: CASLRPGQGYNEQFF. CDR3 DNA sequence: TGTGCCAGCCTGAGGCCGGGACAGGGATACAATGAGCAGTTCTTC.

The genes are TRBV20-1 and TRBJ2-5; a weak D match, TRBD1 (5 bases). This CDR3 is built from 14 residues. Germline V gene data show CDR1 as DFQATT and CDR2 as SNEGSKA (reference sequence). Trimming removed 0 bases from V and 2 bases from J, with 10 bases in between. Here the CDR3 reads CSARDWPGQETQYF. CDR3 sequence (DNA): TGCAGTGCTAGAGATTGGCCAGGGCAAGAGACCCAGTACTTC.

This clonotype was observed a handful of times. The genes are TRBV20-1 and TRBJ2-1, with 7 bases fitting TRBD2. The V and J ends lost 3 bases and 9 bases, in that order; junction bases with no gene match: 11. Germline lookup yields CDR1 DFQATT and CDR2 SNEGSKA (reference sequence). The CDR3 extends over 14 amino acids. The CDR3 DNA sequence: TGCAGTGCTAGGGCAGCGGGGTTGTCTGGTGAGCAGTTCTTC. It codes for CSARAAGLSGEQFF.

This clonotype came up many times. The chain is built from TRBV20-1 and TRBJ1-6; D possibly corresponds to TRBD1 (5 bases). There are 16 residues in the CDR3. Germline values: CDR1 DFQATT, CDR2 SNEGSKA (reference sequence). The ends were cut back, 0 bases at V and 10 bases at J, with 19 bases in the middle. The CDR3 sequence is CSARDLRVARDSPLHF. The CDR3 DNA sequence: TGCAGTGCTAGAGATCTTCGGGTGGCAAGGGACTCACCCCTCCACTTT.

This clonotype was observed many times. J is TRBJ1-6 and V is TRBV10-3; D uncertain. The CDR3 is 15 residues long. Germline lookup yields CDR1 ENHRY and CDR2 SYGVKD. The V and J ends lost 6 bases and 5 bases respectively, with 14 bases between them. The CDR3 DNA is TGTGCCATCAGAGGCACGGGTAACGATAATTCACCCCTCCACTTT. This encodes CAIRGTGNDNSPLHF.

The chain has TRBV7-9 and TRBJ1-3; D ambiguous. V was trimmed by 5 bases and J by 4 bases, leaving 12 bases between them. This CDR3 has 14 residues. The germline CDR1 and CDR2 sequences are SEHNR and FQNEAQ (reference sequence). In nucleotides, the CDR3 is TGTGCCAGCAGCCCGATCCCGGAGGGAAACACCATATATTTT. Amino acid sequence: CASSPIPEGNTIYF.

This clonotype was observed at least ten times. The rearrangement links TRBV20-1 to TRBJ2-7; D remains ambiguous. V dropped 5 bases and J dropped 4 bases, with 15 bases sitting between them. CDR3 size: 13 residues. CDR1 DFQATT and CDR2 SNEGSKA come from the germline V gene (reference sequence). The chain's CDR3 is CSAPRTGFYEQYF. Here the CDR3 DNA reads TGCAGTGCTCCGCGAACCGGGTTTTACGAGCAGTACTTC.

This clonotype has a count of ten or more. The DNA of the CDR3 is TGCAGTGCTAGCCTAGCGGGGGGGCGAAGAGTGAGCAATGAGCAGTTCTTC. Its protein product is CSASLAGGRRVSNEQFF. The rearrangement uses TRBV20-1 and TRBJ2-1, with 12 positions matching TRBD2. This CDR3 is 17 amino acids long. In germline, CDR1 is DFQATT, CDR2 SNEGSKA (reference sequence). The V gene end was trimmed by 3 bases and the J gene end by 6 bases; junction bases not matched to a gene: 12.

The J gene is TRBJ1-3, the V gene TRBV12-3 or TRBV12-4, with D perhaps TRBD1 (5 bases). Trimming shortened V by 9 bases and J by 4 bases, and 10 bases separated the two germline ends. The CDR3 is made up of 12 amino acids. The CDR3 loop is CASGTGGNTIYF. CDR3 in DNA: TGTGCCAGTGGGACGGGCGGAAACACCATATATTTT.

DNA for the CDR3: TGTGCCAGCAGATCTACAGGGGGGGCCTATGGCTACACCTTC. It specifies CASRSTGGAYGYTF. The rearrangement links TRBV6-5 to TRBJ1-2, with 8 positions matching TRBD1. V lost 6 bases, J lost 4 bases, and 7 bases stayed unmatched. Looked up from germline, CDR1 is MNHEY and CDR2 is SVGAGI. The CDR3 covers 14 residues.

This clonotype came up many times. The rearrangement uses TRBV12-3 or TRBV12-4 and TRBJ2-1, with 9 bases fitting TRBD2. The CDR3 extends over 15 amino acids. The junction had 10 bases not matched to a gene; V was cut back by 5 bases and J by 8 bases. As DNA, the CDR3 is TGTGCCAGCAGTAGACCTCGCGGGGGGGCAGATGAGCAGTTCTTC. It translates to CASSRPRGGADEQFF.

This clonotype was picked up a small number of times. The chain recombines TRBV25-1 with TRBJ1-1; no clear D gene. The germline V gene has CDR1 MGHDK and CDR2 SYGVNS. This CDR3 contains 14 residues. V lost 4 bases to trimming and J lost 4 bases, with 13 bases between them. The CDR3 nucleotides read TGTGCCAGCAGTGCCTCAAAATATGCCACTGAAGCTTTCTTT. Translated: CASSASKYATEAFF.

This sequence joins TRBV20-1 and TRBJ2-1; TRBD2 matches at 10 bases. The germline V gene has CDR1 DFQATT and CDR2 SNEGSKA (reference sequence). The CDR3 is 14 amino acids. J lost 6 bases, V lost 0 bases, and 2 bases had no gene match. CDR3 amino acids: CSAREAGGLNEQFF. DNA for the CDR3: TGCAGTGCTAGAGAAGCGGGGGGGCTCAATGAGCAGTTCTTC.

This clonotype was counted many times. V gene TRBV20-1 combines with J gene TRBJ1-2; D remains ambiguous. The CDR3 runs to 11 residues. Germline CDR1 and CDR2: DFQATT and SNEGSKA (reference sequence). Trimming shortened V by 6 bases and J by 3 bases, and 8 bases separated the two germline ends. CDR3 region: CSAPSDYGYTF. As DNA, the CDR3 is TGCAGTGCCCCAAGTGACTATGGCTACACCTTC.

This clonotype was observed a handful of times. The chain couples TRBV24-1 to TRBJ2-5; D gene unclear. This CDR3 has 16 amino acids. Trimming took 1 base from V and 2 from J, leaving 13 bases between them. Germline CDR1 and CDR2: KGHDR and SFDVKD. CDR3 region: CATSDFRKGFQETQYF. CDR3 DNA: TGTGCCACCAGTGATTTCCGGAAAGGGTTTCAAGAGACCCAGTACTTC.

This clonotype has at least ten counts. The chain combines TRBV6-4 with TRBJ2-7; TRBD1 matches 7 bases. J gave up 4 bases and V 7 bases, and 7 bases lay outside the gene matches. The CDR3 totals 13 residues. Germline CDR1 and CDR2: MRHNA and SNTAGT. CDR3 protein: CASKPGQRYEQYV. The CDR3 DNA reads as TGTGCCAGCAAGCCGGGACAGCGTTACGAGCAGTACGTC.

This clonotype was seen a few times. The rearrangement uses TRBV7-2 and TRBJ2-7, with unresolved D. Germline V gene sequence: CDR1 SGHTA, CDR2 FQGNSA. The CDR3 runs 12 residues. V gave up 2 bases and J gave up 5 bases, with 7 bases separating them. CDR3 in amino acids: CASSLFSNEQYF. In DNA form, the CDR3 reads TGTGCCAGCAGCTTATTTAGCAACGAGCAGTACTTC. The full variable domain, completed using reference TRBV7-2 and TRBJ2-7, is GAGVSQSPSNKVTEKGKDVELRCDPISGHTALYWYRQSLGQGLEFLIYFQGNSAPDKSGLPSDRFSAERTGGSVSTLTIQRTQQEDSAVYLCASSLFSNEQYFGPGTRLTVT.

This clonotype has at least ten counts. The chain employs TRBV6-5 and TRBJ1-2, with D maybe TRBD1 (6 bases). V lost 8 bases and J lost 4, with 20 bases in between. CDR1 and CDR2 (germline): MNHEY, SVGAGI. The CDR3 contains 15 residues. This CDR3 reads CASHASGRGVYGYTF. The CDR3 DNA reads TGTGCCAGCCATGCCTCAGGGAGGGGGGTCTATGGCTACACCTTC.

The rearrangement links TRBV6-1 to TRBJ2-1; TRBD2 agrees at 9 bases. V lost 6 bases, J lost 0 bases, and 3 bases stayed unmatched. CDR3 length: 15 amino acids. Germline V gives CDR1 MNHNS, CDR2 SASEGT. The CDR3 sequence: CASSRGGVSYNEQFF. CDR3 DNA: TGTGCCAGCAGCCGCGGGGGGGTCTCCTACAATGAGCAGTTCTTC.

This clonotype appeared a few times. The chain uses TRBV7-9 and TRBJ1-1, with D perhaps matching TRBD1 (6 bases). V lost 5 bases, J lost 10 bases, and 11 bases lay in between. This CDR3 is 11 amino acids long. Germline-derived CDR1 and CDR2 are SEHNR and FQNEAQ (reference sequence). CDR3 DNA sequence: TGTGCCAGCAGCGGAGGAGGGGGAGCTTTCTTT. Amino acid sequence: CASSGGGGAFF.

This clonotype was counted ten times or more. J is TRBJ1-3 and V is TRBV20-1, with 8 bases matching TRBD1. Trimming cost V 0 bases and J 6 bases; bases outside gene matches: 1. From germline, CDR1 is DFQATT and CDR2 SNEGSKA (reference sequence). The CDR3 sequence is 13 residues long. CDR3 DNA sequence: TGCAGTGCTAGAGAGACAGGGGTAAACACCATATATTTT. Its protein product is CSARETGVNTIYF.